The source of this TCR beta chain is a study of molecular identifiers for immune sequencing clone quantification. Details on this clonotype: No antigen is known for it.

Listed TCR primers and previously described methods were used for bulk TCR libraries. One entry per CDR3 protein, called by TCRdb with MiXCR from the PCR reads. This sample has roughly 93,000 distinct CDR3 sequences, with around 27% found just once. Broader study findings: Spiked Jurkat TCR RNA equivalent to one cell was reportedly detectable in some 960,000 naive cells.

The CDR3 consists of 13 residues. With 4 bases removed from V and 6 bases from J, the gap between germline ends came to 9 bases. Sorted naive CD8 T cells, roughly 19,000 to 1,000,000, were sequenced from 10%, 30% or 50% RNA. V gene TRBV23-1 combines with J gene TRBJ2-2; possible D gene TRBD2, 5 bases. TRBV23-1 is given ORF status, its function remaining uncertain. Sample: naive CD8+ T cells from blood, with Jurkat cell RNA spiked in. Subset indicated: FACS-sorted CD8+CD4-CCR7+CD45RA+ naive T cells. The sequence was collected from a human donor in good health. Some libraries in this study had Jurkat cell RNA spiked in. CDR3 bases: TGCGCCAGCAGTCTCGGGGATTCCGGGGAGCTGTTTTTT. The encoded protein is CASSLGDSGELFF.